This TCR beta chain appears in the sequencing data of a study of T cell changes during pregnancy in multiple sclerosis. Germline CDR1 SGDLS, CDR2 YYNGEE. This CDR3 has 14 amino acids. Trimming removed 0 bases at V and 5 bases at J, with 9 bases between. Repertoires were generated with immunoSEQ multiplex PCR, while TCRdb's copy carries only in-frame clones and drops some. The sample contains tens of thousands of clones, nearly 95% of which appear only once. The sequenced sample was peripheral blood, obtained in the second trimester of pregnancy. The rearrangement links TRBV9 to TRBJ2-4, with D perhaps matching TRBD1 (5 bases). The source of this sequence is a female donor with multiple sclerosis, enrolled in a pregnancy study. CDR3 in amino acids: CASSVGGRENIQYF. The CDR3 nucleotides read TGTGCCAGCAGCGTAGGCGGCAGGGAAAACATTCAGTACTTC.